This T cell receptor (beta chain) originates from a study of blood T cell repertoires in COVID-19. As for the study in general: Italy, Spain and the United States were the sources of the convalescent and acute COVID-19 samples.

The assay was immunoSEQ multiplex PCR, and TCRdb's table has in-frame clones only and misses some. There are about 300,000 clones in the sample; 85% occur only once, and about 14% lies in the top ten. This clonotype originated in a human donor in a cohort sampled during active COVID-19. The sequencing input was peripheral blood.

The CDR3 reads CASSLRGGTGGIYGYTF. The CDR3 region has the DNA TGTGCCAGCAGTTTGCGGGGGGGGACAGGAGGAATCTATGGCTACACCTTC. The J gene is TRBJ1-2, the V gene TRBV28; 8 positions match TRBD1. V was pared by 3 bases and J by 4 bases, with 13 bases of the junction left unmatched. Germline V gene data show CDR1 as MDHEN and CDR2 as SYDVKM. This CDR3 comprises 17 residues.